The 21 T cell receptor beta chains below all came from one sample that was sequenced in a study of blood T cells in healthy people across ages. A sample-barcoded 5' primer and a J-beta primer mix were used in a second PCR of about 7 to 12 cycles. TCRdb re-analysed the 5' RACE reads in MiXCR, keeping a single row per CDR3 protein. The table includes roughly 720,000 distinct CDR3 sequences, about 55% detected once. Sequenced sample: blood. The receptors stem from a man older than 75 in good health.

The sample holds many counts of this clonotype. V and J are TRBV20-1 and TRBJ2-3; no firm D call. The germline V gene encodes CDR1 DFQATT and CDR2 SNEGSKA (reference sequence). V was pared by 1 base and J by 4 bases, with 15 bases between. This CDR3 spans 15 amino acids. CDR3 region: CSARGPTTAADTQYF. The CDR3 DNA reads TGCAGTGCTAGAGGCCCCACCACGGCGGCAGATACGCAGTATTTT.

The chain links TRBV5-1 to TRBJ1-2; D perhaps matches TRBD1 (6 bases). V gave up 1 base and J gave up 8 bases, with 27 bases separating them. The germline gives CDR1 SGHRS, CDR2 YFSETQ. This CDR3 spans 18 amino acids. CDR3 sequence reads: CASSLSSPTTGLPWGYTF. CDR3 in DNA: TGCGCCAGCAGCTTGTCCTCCCCTACGACAGGTTTGCCTTGGGGCTACACCTTC.

V gene TRBV20-1 combines with J gene TRBJ1-2; 8 nucleotides align to TRBD1. There are 14 residues in the CDR3. From germline, CDR1 is DFQATT and CDR2 SNEGSKA (reference sequence). V was pared by 6 bases and J by 8 bases, with 14 bases of the junction left unmatched. CDR3 sequence reads: CSAVAQGVSGGYTF. The CDR3 DNA is TGCAGTGCCGTCGCACAGGGGGTATCAGGAGGCTACACCTTC.

This clonotype has only one observation. The genes are TRBV7-8 and TRBJ2-1, with 7 bases fitting TRBD2. The J call may not be correct, given that the DNA end is closer to TRBJ2-7. This CDR3 contains 16 residues. Germline values: CDR1 SGHVS, CDR2 FQNEAQ. The CDR3 sequence is CASSSPAGLPDNEQYF. The CDR3 DNA follows: TGTGCCAGCAGCTCACCAGCGGGACTCCCCGACAATGAGCAGTACTTC.

The chain couples TRBV5-1 to TRBJ2-1; 7 bases align to TRBD2. Germline V CDR1 and CDR2: SGHRS, YFSETQ. This CDR3 is built from 16 residues. Germline trimming cut 7 bases from V and 0 bases from J; bases unmatched to any gene: 10. The CDR3 DNA is TGCGCCAGCGAACCAGCGGGACCGAGCTCCTACAATGAGCAGTTCTTC. Its translation: CASEPAGPSSYNEQFF.

The genes are TRBV18 and TRBJ2-3; maybe TRBD1 (5 bases). The germline V gene has CDR1 KGHSH and CDR2 LQKENI. V shed 1 base and J shed 14 bases, with 13 bases lying between them. CDR3 length equals 12 residues. CDR3 in DNA: TGTGCCAGCTCACCACAGGGGCAATACGCGTATTTT. It translates to CASSPQGQYAYF.

This clonotype was seen a handful of times. V is TRBV12-3 or TRBV12-4 and J is TRBJ1-5; D is unresolved. There are 13 residues in the CDR3. V lost 7 bases and J lost 7, with 14 bases in between. The CDR3 loop reads CASTTNVGQPQHF. The CDR3 DNA follows: TGTGCCAGCACTACGAACGTGGGGCAGCCCCAGCATTTT.

This chain joins TRBV24-1 and TRBJ1-2; D is undetermined. The CDR3 covers 15 residues. Germline V gives CDR1 KGHDR, CDR2 SFDVKD. Trimming pared 3 bases from V and 2 bases from J, leaving 12 bases between. The CDR3 sequence: CATSDVQIDNYGYTF. The DNA for the CDR3 is TGTGCCACCAGTGATGTACAGATCGACAACTATGGCTACACCTTC.

The CDR3 sequence: CAISGGSGRAAIEQFF. The CDR3 bases are TGTGCCATCAGTGGGGGTAGCGGGAGGGCCGCTATTGAGCAGTTCTTC. This chain connects TRBV10-3 to TRBJ2-1; 11 bases line up with TRBD2. V shed 4 bases and J 9 bases; nucleotides not matched to a gene: 11. Germline CDR1 and CDR2: ENHRY and SYGVKD. The CDR3 is made up of 16 amino acids.

The chain recombines TRBV3-1 with TRBJ1-2, with D possibly matching TRBD1 (5 bases). Looked up from germline, CDR1 is LGHDT and CDR2 is YNNKEL (reference sequence). This CDR3 is built from 13 residues. The germline V and J ends were trimmed by 2 bases and 3 bases, with 7 bases remaining between them. CDR3 region: CASSQWGDYGYTF. CDR3 bases: TGTGCCAGCAGCCAATGGGGGGACTATGGCTACACCTTC.

This rearrangement joins TRBV24-1 to TRBJ2-1; TRBD1 is a possible D gene (6 bases). The V and J ends lost 2 bases and 7 bases respectively, with 11 bases between them. This CDR3 has 14 residues. Germline assignment: CDR1 KGHDR and CDR2 SFDVKD. The CDR3 nucleotides read TGTGCCACCAGTGATTCCCCACAGGGAAATGAGCAGTTCTTC. Residues: CATSDSPQGNEQFF.

This rearrangement joins TRBV5-1 to TRBJ2-3; 9 bases fit TRBD2. Germline-derived CDR1 and CDR2 are SGHRS and YFSETQ. This CDR3 region has 16 residues. Losses at the gene ends were 4 bases for V and 5 bases for J; bases not matched to a gene: 11. The CDR3 region is CASSPPGREGKDTQYF. The CDR3 DNA reads as TGCGCCAGCAGCCCCCCGGGGCGGGAGGGGAAAGATACGCAGTATTTT.

This rearrangement joins TRBV20-1 to TRBJ1-1; possibly TRBD1 for D (5 bases). The V end was cut by 2 bases, the J end by 0 bases, with 10 bases between. The CDR3 covers 14 residues. Germline CDR1 DFQATT, CDR2 SNEGSKA (reference sequence). CDR3 region: CSARQGGMNTEAFF. The CDR3 DNA reads as TGCAGTGCTAGACAGGGCGGGATGAACACTGAAGCTTTCTTT.

The sample holds a few counts of this clonotype. This rearrangement joins TRBV4-2 to TRBJ2-7; no definite D call. Per the germline V gene, CDR1 is LGHNA and CDR2 is YNFKEQ. CDR3 length equals 14 residues. Trimming left V 1 base short and J 0 bases short, with 7 bases between. In nucleotides, the CDR3 is TGTGCCAGCAGCCAAGTTCCGAGCTCCTACGAGCAGTACTTC. Amino acids: CASSQVPSSYEQYF.

This clonotype appeared a single time. V and J are TRBV27 and TRBJ2-5; 10 bases line up with TRBD2. The DNA end is a closer match to TRBJ2-7, so the J assignment may be wrong. This CDR3 has 15 amino acids. The germline CDR1 and CDR2 sequences are MNHEY and SMNVEV (reference sequence). CDR3 sequence reads: CASSREASGRREQYF. CDR3 bases: TGTGCCAGCAGTCGCGAGGCTAGCGGGAGACGCGAGCAGTACTTC.

V and J are TRBV5-1 and TRBJ2-1, with TRBD2 identical over 10 bases. Germline V gives CDR1 SGHRS, CDR2 YFSETQ. V was clipped by 0 bases and J by 0 bases; unmatched bases: 6. The CDR3 spans 18 residues. The CDR3 sequence is CASSLGATSGHSYNEQFF. CDR3 in DNA: TGCGCCAGCAGCTTGGGGGCGACTAGCGGGCACTCCTACAATGAGCAGTTCTTC.

This rearrangement joins TRBV7-9 to TRBJ2-7, with D tentatively TRBD2 (5 bases). This CDR3 is built from 15 residues. Germline CDR1 reads SEHNR; CDR2 reads FQNEAQ (reference sequence). V lost 2 bases, J lost 0 bases, and 11 bases lay in between. The DNA of the CDR3 is TGTGCCAGCAGCTTAATGGGTACTAGCTCCTACGAGCAGTACTTC. This encodes CASSLMGTSSYEQYF.

The gene calls are TRBV19 and TRBJ2-1; D might be TRBD1 (6 bases). V lost 2 bases to trimming and J lost 1 base, with 9 bases between them. This CDR3 is 15 amino acids long. CDR1 is LNHDA, CDR2 SQIVND, per germline (reference sequence). CDR3 sequence reads: CASSITGSSYNEQFF. CDR3 bases: TGTGCCAGTAGTATAACAGGGAGTTCCTACAATGAGCAGTTCTTC.

The V and J genes are TRBV29-1 and TRBJ2-5; 11 bases fit TRBD1. The CDR3 covers 14 residues. Losses at the gene ends were 8 bases for V and 11 bases for J; bases not matched to a gene: 16. Germline assignment: CDR1 SQVTM and CDR2 ANQGSEA. CDR3 nucleotide sequence: TGCAGCACCCGGGACAGGGGGTGGAACAATGAGCAGTACTTC. Protein product: CSTRDRGWNNEQYF.

The chain recombines TRBV9 with TRBJ1-2; TRBD1 might be the D (5 bases). V gave up 4 bases and J gave up 4 bases, with 17 bases separating them. Per germline, CDR1 SGDLS and CDR2 YYNGEE. The CDR3 consists of 15 residues. Here the CDR3 reads CASSKRGNPSYGYTF. The DNA for the CDR3 is TGTGCCAGCAGCAAACGGGGGAACCCCAGCTATGGCTACACCTTC.

The sample holds one count of this clonotype. The chain employs TRBV7-2 and TRBJ1-1; no reliable D call. Trimming cost V 0 bases and J 0 bases, with 8 bases left between them. Per germline, CDR1 SGHTA and CDR2 FQGNSA. The CDR3 is 15 amino acids. The CDR3 protein is CASSLAHGMNTEAFF. The CDR3 DNA follows: TGTGCCAGCAGCTTAGCCCACGGGATGAACACTGAAGCTTTCTTT.